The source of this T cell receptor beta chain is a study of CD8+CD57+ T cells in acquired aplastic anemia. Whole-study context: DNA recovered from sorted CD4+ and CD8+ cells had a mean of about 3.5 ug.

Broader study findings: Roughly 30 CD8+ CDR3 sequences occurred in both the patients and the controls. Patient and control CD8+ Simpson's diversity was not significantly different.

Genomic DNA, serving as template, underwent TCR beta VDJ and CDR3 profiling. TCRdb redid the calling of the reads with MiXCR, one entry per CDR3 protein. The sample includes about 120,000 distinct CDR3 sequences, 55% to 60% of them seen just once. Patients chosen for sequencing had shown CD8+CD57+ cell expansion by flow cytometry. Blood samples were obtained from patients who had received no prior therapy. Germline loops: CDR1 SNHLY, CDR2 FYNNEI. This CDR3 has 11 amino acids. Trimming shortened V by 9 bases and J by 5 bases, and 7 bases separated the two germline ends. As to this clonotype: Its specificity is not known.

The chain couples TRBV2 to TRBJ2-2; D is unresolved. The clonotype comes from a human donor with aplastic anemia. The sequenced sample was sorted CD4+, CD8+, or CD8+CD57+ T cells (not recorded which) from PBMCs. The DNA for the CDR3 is TGTGCCAGTGGCTGGACCGGGGAGCTGTTTTTT. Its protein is CASGWTGELFF.